This T cell receptor beta chain is drawn from a study of shared clonotypes between healthy human individuals. Study-level results: Sampling covered nothing but blood. Tissue TCR repertoires likely differ from those found in blood.

For every subset, genomic DNA was evenly distributed across several immunoSEQ plates. Produced via immunoSEQ multiplex PCR; TCRdb's table is partial and in-frame only. This table holds around 480,000 clones, over 60% found once. Germline V gene lookup returns CDR1 SGHDN and CDR2 FVKESK. V shed 0 bases, J shed 1 base, and the junction held 5 bases outside the gene matches. The CDR3 sequence is 17 residues long. A word on this clone: As yet, its antigen is unknown.

The J gene is TRBJ2-3, the V gene TRBV14; 9 nucleotides align to TRBD2. Sequencing was performed on PBMCs. This TCR derives from a woman in her thirties or forties in good health. Some clones in this sample may be carry-over from other donors' samples. CDR3 residues: CASSQDWREGGTDTQYF. CDR3 sequence (DNA): TGTGCCAGCAGCCAAGACTGGCGGGAGGGAGGCACAGATACGCAGTATTTT. Variable domain in full (rest from reference TRBV14 and TRBJ2-3): EAGVTQFPSHSVIEKGQTVTLRCDPISGHDNLYWYRRVMGKEIKFLLHFVKESKQDESGMPNNRFLAERTGGTYSTLKVQPAELEDSGVYFCASSQDWREGGTDTQYFGPGTRLTVL.